The clone carrying this TCR beta chain was observed a handful of times. This record belongs to a study of blood T cell repertoires in COVID-19. In the study overall: Acute-phase and convalescent COVID-19 samples originated in the United States, Italy and Spain.

The data were produced by immunoSEQ multiplex PCR, yet TCRdb's version contains in-frame clones alone and is incomplete. The data hold about 150,000 clones, with 75% to 85% observed a single time. Germline V CDR1 and CDR2: MDHEN, SYDVKM. V lost 7 bases to trimming and J lost 2 bases; unmatched junction nucleotides: 8. The CDR3 is 14 residues long. V is TRBV28 and J is TRBJ2-7; the match to TRBD1 covers 7 bases. The receptor's source is a woman aged 50 to 65 with acute or convalescent COVID-19. Sequenced sample: peripheral blood. Written as DNA, the CDR3 is TGTGCCAGCACATCGGGACAGTCAACCTACGAGCAGTACTTC. It codes for CASTSGQSTYEQYF. Using reference TRBV28 and TRBJ2-7 for the parts outside the CDR3, the full variable domain is DVKVTQSSRYLVKRTGEKVFLECVQDMDHENMFWYRQDPGLGLRLIYFSYDVKMKEKGDIPEGYSVSREKKERFSLILESASTNQTSMYLCASTSGQSTYEQYFGPGTRLTVT.